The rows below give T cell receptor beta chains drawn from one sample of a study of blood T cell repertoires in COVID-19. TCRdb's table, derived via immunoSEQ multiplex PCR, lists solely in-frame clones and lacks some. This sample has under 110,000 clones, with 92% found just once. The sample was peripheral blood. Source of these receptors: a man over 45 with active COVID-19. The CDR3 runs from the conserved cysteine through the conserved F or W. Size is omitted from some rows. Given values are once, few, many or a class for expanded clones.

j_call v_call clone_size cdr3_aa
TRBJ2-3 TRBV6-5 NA CASSYAGYGVTQYF
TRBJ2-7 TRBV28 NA CASSFKTNSYEQYF
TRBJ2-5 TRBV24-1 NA CATSDPRFGVTHQETQYF
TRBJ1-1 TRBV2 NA CASTLTRAENTEAFF
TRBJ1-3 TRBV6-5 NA CASVGYGNTIYF
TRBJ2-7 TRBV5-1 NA CASSGRGSPIEQYF
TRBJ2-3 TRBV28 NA CASSLSGTSTDTQYF
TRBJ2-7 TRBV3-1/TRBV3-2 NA CASSQGASDGPYEQYF
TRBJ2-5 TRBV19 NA CASSYREETQYF
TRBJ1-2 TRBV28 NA CASSSDRGYGYTF
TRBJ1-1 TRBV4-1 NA CASSHPQDRGPISPNEAFF
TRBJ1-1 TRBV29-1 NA CSATGSSGTEAFF
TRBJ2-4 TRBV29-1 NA CSVEKGTSGKNIQYF
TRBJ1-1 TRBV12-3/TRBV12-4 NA CASSLTVNTEAFF
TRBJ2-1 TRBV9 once CASSVGFSDNEQFF
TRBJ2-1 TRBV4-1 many CASIGGMDNEQFF
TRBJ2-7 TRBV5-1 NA CASSPEGYEQYF